The rows below give T cell receptor beta chains drawn from one sample of a study of blood T cell repertoires in COVID-19. Profiled with immunoSEQ multiplex PCR; TCRdb holds only in-frame clones, not every one. The profile covers roughly 70,000 clones, with more than 65% appearing a single time and roughly 4.8% taken by the ten largest. Sequencing used peripheral blood. These receptors originate from a woman aged 60-70 years with acute or convalescent COVID-19. Each CDR3 is given with its conserved first and last residue. The D gene is left open where the match is weak. Clone size appears in some rows only: once, few, many, or a class for an expanded clone.

v_gene	d_gene	j_gene	abundance	CDR3aa	CDR3nt
TRBV5-1	NA	TRBJ1-1	NA	CASSPGTGSTEAFF	TGCGCCAGCAGCCCTGGGACCGGGAGCACTGAAGCTTTCTTT
TRBV6-4	NA	TRBJ1-1	NA	CASSMQLNTEAFF	TGTGCCAGCAGTATGCAGTTGAACACTGAAGCTTTCTTT
TRBV5-1	TRBD2	TRBJ2-1	NA	CASSSTAGINNEQFF	TGCGCCAGCAGCTCCACAGCGGGGATTAACAATGAGCAGTTCTTC
TRBV6-1	TRBD1	TRBJ2-1	NA	CASSEAIQGGYNEQFF	TGTGCCAGCAGTGAAGCCATACAGGGGGGCTACAATGAGCAGTTCTTC
TRBV9	NA	TRBJ1-6	NA	CASSPGGDSPLHF	TGTGCCAGCAGCCCGGGAGGCGACTCACCCCTCCACTTT
TRBV5-8	NA	TRBJ2-1	NA	CASTFLGGERNEQFF	TGTGCCAGCACCTTCCTAGGGGGGGAAAGGAATGAGCAGTTCTTC
TRBV5-1	NA	TRBJ2-6	NA	CASSPGSGANVLTF	TGCGCCAGCAGTCCAGGTTCAGGGGCCAACGTCCTGACTTTC
TRBV6-1	NA	TRBJ1-2	NA	CASSEARGGGYGYTF	TGTGCCAGCAGTGAAGCGCGGGGGGGAGGCTATGGCTACACCTTC
TRBV7-2	NA	TRBJ2-3	NA	CASSLDVAYSGDTQYF	TGTGCCAGCAGCTTAGATGTGGCGTACTCGGGGGATACGCAGTATTTT
TRBV5-1	NA	TRBJ2-1	NA	CASSSFDYEQFF	TGCGCCAGCAGCTCATTTGACTATGAGCAGTTCTTC
TRBV5-1	NA	TRBJ1-5	NA	CASSLGGLQPQHF	TGCGCCAGCAGCTTGGGGGGGCTTCAGCCCCAGCATTTT
TRBV19	TRBD1	TRBJ1-5	NA	CASRDRGGNQPQHF	TGTGCCAGTAGGGACAGGGGAGGCAATCAGCCCCAGCATTTT
TRBV19	NA	TRBJ1-6	NA	CASRARSENSPLHF	TGTGCCAGCAGGGCCCGTTCTGAGAATTCACCCCTCCACTTT
TRBV4-1	TRBD1	TRBJ1-6	NA	CASSQAGTGNSPLHF	TGCGCCAGCAGCCAGGCCGGGACAGGGAATTCACCCCTCCACTTT
TRBV10-2	NA	TRBJ2-3	NA	CASSDSGPMRGDTQYF	TGCGCCAGCAGTGATAGCGGGCCAATGAGGGGGGATACGCAGTATTTT
TRBV10-1	NA	TRBJ2-7	NA	CASSPPGPSEQYF	TGCGCCAGCAGCCCCCCAGGGCCTAGCGAGCAGTACTTC
TRBV27	NA	TRBJ1-1	NA	CASTHGGTVPNTEAFF	TGTGCCAGCACCCACGGAGGCACAGTACCAAACACTGAAGCTTTCTTT
TRBV27	TRBD1	TRBJ1-4	NA	CASRFMEGGTGNNEKLFF	TGTGCCAGCAGGTTTATGGAGGGTGGGACAGGGAATAATGAAAAACTGTTTTTT
TRBV11-2	NA	TRBJ1-2	NA	CASRRAENYGYTF	TGTGCCAGCAGGAGGGCAGAGAACTATGGCTACACCTTC
TRBV18	NA	TRBJ2-1	NA	CASSPLQNEQFF	TGTGCCAGCTCACCGTTACAAAATGAGCAGTTCTTC
TRBV3-1/TRBV3-2	TRBD2	TRBJ2-3	NA	CASSQARAGVTDTQYF	TGTGCCAGCAGCCAAGCCCGAGCGGGAGTCACAGATACGCAGTATTTT
TRBV4-2	TRBD1	TRBJ1-1	NA	CASVADREGTEAFF	TGTGCCAGCGTCGCGGACAGGGAGGGCACTGAAGCTTTCTTT
TRBV9	NA	TRBJ2-3	NA	CASSADSRTDTQYF	TGTGCCAGCAGCGCGGACAGCCGCACAGATACGCAGTATTTT
TRBV19	NA	TRBJ1-5	NA	CASRRTVYSNQPQHF	TGTGCCAGTAGAAGGACAGTGTATAGCAATCAGCCCCAGCATTTT
TRBV5-1	TRBD1	TRBJ2-1	once	CASRAGTGVNNEQFF	TGCGCCAGCAGGGCCGGGACAGGGGTCAACAATGAGCAGTTCTTC
TRBV3-1/TRBV3-2	NA	TRBJ1-1	NA	CASSQGRDTEAFF	TGTGCCAGCAGCCAAGGGCGGGACACTGAAGCTTTCTTT
TRBV9	NA	TRBJ2-1	NA	CASSVAGDPYNEQFF	TGTGCCAGCAGCGTAGCGGGGGATCCCTACAATGAGCAGTTCTTC
TRBV19	TRBD1	TRBJ1-1	NA	CASHRGSEAFF	TGTGCCAGTCACAGGGGTTCTGAAGCTTTCTTT